The sequence of this TCR beta chain was determined in a study of human T cells and chemical hapten exposure. Overall study results and limits: TCRs above 1 in 1000 frequency stayed constant with DPC sensitization.

Trimming at V came to 3 bases and at J to 1 base, leaving 9 bases not matched to a gene. The CDR3 loop spans 17 amino acids. Per germline, CDR1 KGHDR and CDR2 SFDVKD. MiXCR, run by TCRdb on the 5' RACE reads, gives a single entry per CDR3 protein. The table lists roughly 110,000 distinct CDR3 sequences, more than 15% of them singletons. In the case of this clonotype: Its antigen is as yet unknown.

Total RNA came from unfractionated whole blood. The clonotype originates from a human donor in good health. The chain uses TRBV24-1 and TRBJ1-1; TRBD1 agrees at 8 bases. The CDR3 bases are TGTGCCACCAGTGATCCTCCGACAGGGGCCTCGAACACTGAAGCTTTCTTT. Translating gives CATSDPPTGASNTEAFF.